This TCR beta chain was captured by sequencing in a study of control samples from healthy donors and cancer patients (dated by TCRdb to about 2020). Libraries were built with the immunoSEQ multiplex PCR assay. TCRdb provides this immuneACCESS table in a form limited to in-frame rearrangements. Some clones are lacking; in checked studies, under half of them reflect an unresolved V gene, and why the rest are absent is not known. Across this sample there are more than 85,000 clones, with 70% to 90% seen only once. Jointly, the top ten make up 3.5% to 4% of the sample. The germline ends are 16 bases apart after V is trimmed by 2 bases and J by 0 bases. Taken from the germline V gene, the CDR1 and CDR2 loops are KGHSH and LQKENI. Spanning cysteine to phenylalanine, the CDR3 consists of 17 amino acids. Here the CDR3 DNA is all that survives: 51 bases in frame from base 1. Details on this clone: Its antigen is currently not known. Base qualities are missing; no much larger clone stands one base away.

Recombination joined TRBV18 with TRBJ1-2, with no reliable assignment of the D segment. Sequenced sample: PBMCs. The receptor comes from a woman between 55 and 75 years old with lung cancer. In nucleotides, the sequence is TGTGCCAGCTCACCAAACCTGGAACAGAGAACTAACTATGGCTACACCTTC. Its protein is CASSPNLEQRTNYGYTF.